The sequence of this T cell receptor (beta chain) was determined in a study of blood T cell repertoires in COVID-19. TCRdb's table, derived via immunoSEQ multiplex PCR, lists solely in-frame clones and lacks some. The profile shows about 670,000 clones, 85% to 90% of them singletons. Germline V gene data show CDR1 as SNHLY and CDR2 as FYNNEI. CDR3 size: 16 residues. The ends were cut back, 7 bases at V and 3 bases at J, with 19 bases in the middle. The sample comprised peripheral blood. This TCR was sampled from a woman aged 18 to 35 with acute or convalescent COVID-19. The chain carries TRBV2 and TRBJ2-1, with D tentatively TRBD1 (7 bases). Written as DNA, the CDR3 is TGTGCCAGCACTCAGGGGGGTACTCTATACTACAATGAGCAGTTCTTC. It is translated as CASTQGGTLYYNEQFF.